This T cell receptor (beta chain) was observed in a study of siplizumab effects on memory and regulatory T cells. Study-wide findings and caveats: The diversity of naive T cells seemed greater than that of memory cells, and their alloresponse contribution seemed major. Alloreactive sequences traceable to unstimulated CD4+ memory cells were significantly reduced by siplizumab.

To note about this clone: Its antigen is not identified.

The method was immunoSEQ multiplex PCR; TCRdb's version includes in-frame clones alone and lacks a portion of them. The data hold about 7,100 clones, with about 36% observed a single time. Researchers cocultured the mixed lymphocyte reaction cells at 37°C for approximately six days. Germline values: CDR1 MNHNS, CDR2 SASEGT. The CDR3 contains 15 residues. The V and J ends lost 3 bases and 0 bases respectively, with 9 bases between them. The sequence was collected from a human donor in good health; the cells came from an allogeneic mixed lymphocyte reaction. The chain is built from TRBV6-1 and TRBJ1-5; maybe TRBD1 (6 bases). Sample: CFSE-low (dividing) CD8+ T cells sorted from an allogeneic mixed lymphocyte reaction. DNA for the CDR3: TGTGCCAGCAGTGAGGACAGATTTAGCAATCAGCCCCAGCATTTT. This gives the protein CASSEDRFSNQPQHF.